The 24 T cell receptor beta chains given below trace back to one sample, sequenced in a study of blood T cell repertoires in COVID-19. This table comes from immunoSEQ multiplex PCR, and its TCRdb copy is limited to in-frame clones, with some not included. The table lists about 180,000 clones, less than 90% of them singletons. Sequenced input: peripheral blood. All receptors come from an older woman with COVID-19, enrolled during active disease.

The chain recombines TRBV6-5 with TRBJ1-6; 8 bases agree with TRBD1. CDR3 size: 16 residues. The V and J ends lost 0 bases and 4 bases, in that order; junction bases with no gene match: 2. The germline V gene encodes CDR1 MNHEY and CDR2 SVGAGI. The CDR3 DNA reads as TGTGCCAGCAGTTACTCGGGGACAGGATATAATTCACCCCTCCACTTT. It yields the protein CASSYSGTGYNSPLHF.

V is TRBV12-3 or TRBV12-4 and J is TRBJ1-5; D might be TRBD1 (5 bases). Trimming removed 6 bases at V and 4 bases at J, with 10 bases between. The CDR3 has 13 residues. In DNA, the CDR3 is TGTGCCAGCAGGGGACTGATGAATCAGCCCCAGCATTTT. It is translated as CASRGLMNQPQHF.

CDR3 region: CASSYRTGGAGELFF. CDR3 DNA: TGTGCCAGCAGTTACCGGACAGGGGGTGCCGGGGAGCTGTTTTTT. The chain joins TRBV6-5 to TRBJ2-2, with TRBD1 identical over 10 bases. CDR3 length: 15 residues. J gave up 6 bases and V 2 bases, and 3 bases lay outside the gene matches. Germline V gene lookup returns CDR1 MNHEY and CDR2 SVGAGI.

J is TRBJ1-2 and V is TRBV11-2, with 7 bases lining up with TRBD1. Germline V gene lookup returns CDR1 SGHAT and CDR2 FQNNGV. The trim removed 3 bases at V and 4 bases at J, leaving 8 bases unmatched. The CDR3 is 15 amino acids. CDR3 loop: CASSLLTGPSYGYTF. CDR3 DNA sequence: TGTGCCAGCAGCTTGTTGACAGGGCCAAGCTATGGCTACACCTTC.

This sequence joins TRBV5-4 and TRBJ2-5; 7 bases are shared with TRBD1. The ends lost 7 bases at V and 4 bases at J; junction bases unmatched: 13. The CDR3 contains 15 residues. Germline loops: CDR1 SGHNT, CDR2 YYREEE (reference sequence). In DNA form, the CDR3 reads TGTGCCAGCGGAGTGTATTTGGCAGGGGGAGAGACCCAGTACTTC. Translating gives CASGVYLAGGETQYF. Supplemented by reference TRBV5-4 and TRBJ2-5, the full variable domain reads ETGVTQSPTHLIKTRGQQVTLRCSSQSGHNTVSWYQQALGQGPQFIFQYYREEENGRGNFPPRFSGLQFPNYSSELNVNALELDDSALYLCASGVYLAGGETQYFGPGTRLLVL.

The V gene is TRBV5-4, the J gene TRBJ1-1; tentatively, D is TRBD1 (6 bases). This CDR3 comprises 15 residues. V lost 0 bases and J lost 6, with 15 bases in between. Per the germline V gene, CDR1 is SGHNT and CDR2 is YYREEE (reference sequence). The CDR3 bases are TGTGCCAGCAGCTTGGCCAGGGGCAACCAGCCTGAAGCTTTCTTT. Protein: CASSLARGNQPEAFF.

The J gene is TRBJ1-5, the V gene TRBV2, with D perhaps matching TRBD1 (5 bases). Germline CDR1 and CDR2: SNHLY and FYNNEI. Trimming took 11 bases from V and 0 from J, leaving 8 bases between them. The CDR3 covers 12 residues. The CDR3 loop reads CAVRDSNQPQHF. DNA for the CDR3: TGTGCCGTCAGGGATAGCAATCAGCCCCAGCATTTT.

The V and J genes are TRBV19 and TRBJ2-3; D unresolved. The V end was cut by 6 bases, the J end by 3 bases, with 7 bases between. Germline CDR1 is LNHDA and CDR2 is SQIVND (reference sequence). CDR3 size: 12 residues. CDR3 nucleotides: TGTGCCAGTAGCTTACGGACAGATACGCAGTATTTT. As protein: CASSLRTDTQYF.

Regarding this clone: Other DNA sequences in the same sample also yield this CDR3. The rearrangement uses TRBV28 and TRBJ2-7; D ambiguous. The CDR3 totals 12 residues. The germline V and J ends were trimmed by 5 bases and 2 bases, with 7 bases remaining between them. Germline CDR1 and CDR2: MDHEN and SYDVKM. The CDR3 DNA reads TGTGCCAGCAGTCCCCGAGCCTACGAGCAGTACTTC. Its translation is CASSPRAYEQYF.

The V call is TRBV30, the J call TRBJ2-1; a weak D match, TRBD1 (6 bases). The CDR3 totals 14 residues. V lost 1 base and J lost 6, with 13 bases in between. Germline loops: CDR1 GTSNPN, CDR2 SVGIG (reference sequence). The CDR3 reads CAWSGDNRGNEQFF. CDR3 coding DNA: TGTGCCTGGAGTGGGGACAACCGGGGCAATGAGCAGTTCTTC.

This clone was seen a few times. J is TRBJ1-5 and V is TRBV2, with 10 positions matching TRBD1. Germline V lookup: CDR1 SNHLY, CDR2 FYNNEI. The J segment lost 6 bases and the V segment lost 5 bases, leaving 13 bases of the junction unmatched. This CDR3 region has 17 residues. CDR3 sequence reads: CASSRLGSTGGGQPQHF. CDR3 in DNA: TGTGCCAGCAGTCGCCTCGGGTCGACAGGGGGCGGTCAGCCCCAGCATTTT.

The rearrangement links TRBV29-1 to TRBJ2-5, with 10 nucleotides matching TRBD2. Germline CDR1 and CDR2: SQVTM and ANQGSEA. The CDR3 covers 13 residues. Germline trimming cut 5 bases from V and 1 base from J; bases unmatched to any gene: 1. The chain's CDR3 is CSVRTSGQETQYF. In nucleotides, the CDR3 is TGCAGCGTTAGGACTAGCGGCCAAGAGACCCAGTACTTC.

A single count supports this clone. The gene calls are TRBV5-1 and TRBJ2-7, with 8 bases that match TRBD2. Looked up from germline, CDR1 is SGHRS and CDR2 is YFSETQ. The CDR3 totals 17 residues. V lost 1 base to trimming and J lost 0 bases; unmatched junction nucleotides: 9. CDR3 nucleotide sequence: TGCGCCAGCAGCTTGCCTCTACTAGCGGATAGCTCCTACGAGCAGTACTTC. Translating gives CASSLPLLADSSYEQYF. Full variable domain (remainder filled in from reference TRBV5-1 and TRBJ2-7): KAGVTQTPRYLIKTRGQQVTLSCSPISGHRSVSWYQQTPGQGLQFLFEYFSETQRNKGNFPGRFSGRQFSNSRSEMNVSTLELGDSALYLCASSLPLLADSSYEQYFGPGTRLTVT.

The chain combines TRBV19 with TRBJ2-1; 7 positions agree with TRBD1. Unmatched junction bases numbered 9, after V lost 2 bases and J lost 8 bases. This CDR3 has 15 amino acids. Germline CDR1 LNHDA, CDR2 SQIVND (reference sequence). CDR3 region: CASSIRAGGWDEQFF. For the CDR3, the DNA is TGTGCCAGTAGTATAAGGGCAGGGGGATGGGATGAGCAGTTCTTC.

The chain joins TRBV3-1 (or the pseudogene TRBV3-2) to TRBJ2-1, with TRBD2 matching over 8 bases. V trimming: 11 bases; J trimming: 7 bases; junction bases outside the gene matches: 10. Germline lookup yields CDR1 LGHDT and CDR2 YNNKEL (reference sequence). This CDR3 has 13 amino acids. CDR3 sequence reads: CAAHAGGGNEQFF. The DNA of the CDR3 is TGTGCCGCACACGCGGGGGGAGGAAATGAGCAGTTCTTC.

This clone was picked up one time. The rearrangement uses TRBV1 and TRBJ2-7; TRBD2, as called in the table, went unchecked against the DNA. TRBV1 is marked as a pseudogene. The CDR3 covers 22 residues. The CDR3 loop reads CTSSQENDRKQGLAGRTYEQYF. DNA for the CDR3: TGCACCAGCAGCCAAGAAAACGATCGAAAACAGGGACTAGCGGGACGCACCTACGAGCAGTACTTC.

The rearrangement links TRBV29-1 to TRBJ2-4, with a tentative D call TRBD2 (5 bases). Germline V gene data show CDR1 as SQVTM and CDR2 as ANQGSEA. Trimming took 5 bases from V and 1 from J, leaving 12 bases between them. CDR3 length: 14 amino acids. The CDR3 coding sequence is TGCAGCGTTCTGGACTGGTCGGCCAAAAACATTCAGTACTTC. Protein product: CSVLDWSAKNIQYF.

The rearrangement links TRBV5-1 to TRBJ2-1; tentative D call: TRBD2 (5 bases). The CDR3 has 15 amino acids. V was clipped by 3 bases and J by 0 bases, with 10 bases between them. From germline, CDR1 is SGHRS and CDR2 YFSETQ. CDR3 amino acids: CASSSEGISYNEQFF. The CDR3 DNA is TGCGCCAGCAGCTCCGAGGGAATCTCCTACAATGAGCAGTTCTTC. Based on the CDR3 plus reference TRBV5-1 and TRBJ2-1, the full variable domain is KAGVTQTPRYLIKTRGQQVTLSCSPISGHRSVSWYQQTPGQGLQFLFEYFSETQRNKGNFPGRFSGRQFSNSRSEMNVSTLELGDSALYLCASSSEGISYNEQFFGPGTRLTVL.

The chain has TRBV5-8 and TRBJ2-1, with 12 bases fitting TRBD2. Germline V gene sequence: CDR1 SGHTS, CDR2 YDEGEE. This CDR3 has 16 residues. After removal of 0 bases from V and 6 bases from J, the junction contained 4 bases not matched to a gene. The CDR3 bases are TGTGCCAGCAGCTTGGACGGGACTAGCGGGTTCAATGAGCAGTTCTTC. Translated, it gives CASSLDGTSGFNEQFF.

V gene TRBV3-1 (or the pseudogene TRBV3-2) combines with J gene TRBJ2-1; TRBD2 is a possible D gene (6 bases). The germline V gene has CDR1 LGHDT and CDR2 YNNKEL (reference sequence). This CDR3 has 13 residues. Here the CDR3 DNA reads TGTGCTAGCGGCGGCGATATATACAATGAGCAGTTCTTC. Its translation is CASGGDIYNEQFF.

In this sample, this clone turned up once. V and J are TRBV5-6 and TRBJ2-2; D uncertain. Germline V gives CDR1 SGHDT, CDR2 YYEEEE. The CDR3 has 16 residues. V gave up 1 base and J gave up 4 bases, with 14 bases separating them. The CDR3 region is CASSLRQNLPTGELFF. CDR3 coding DNA: TGTGCCAGCAGCTTGCGTCAGAACCTTCCCACCGGGGAGCTGTTTTTT. Drawing the rest from reference TRBV5-6 and TRBJ2-2, the complete variable domain is DAGVTQSPTHLIKTRGQQVTLRCSPKSGHDTVSWYQQALGQGPQFIFQYYEEEERQRGNFPDRFSGHQFPNYSSELNVNALLLGDSALYLCASSLRQNLPTGELFFGEGSRLTVL.

The chain has TRBV5-1 and TRBJ1-1, with 8 nucleotides matching TRBD1. The trim removed 4 bases at V and 4 bases at J, leaving 12 bases unmatched. The CDR3 extends over 16 amino acids. Looked up from germline, CDR1 is SGHRS and CDR2 is YFSETQ. The CDR3 DNA reads TGCGCCAGCAGCCTATCCTCCAGGGGGCGGAGCACTGAAGCTTTCTTT. It specifies CASSLSSRGRSTEAFF.

This clone was seen only once. The V and J genes are TRBV28 and TRBJ2-7; TRBD1 agrees at 9 bases. The CDR3 has 14 amino acids. Germline V lookup: CDR1 MDHEN, CDR2 SYDVKM. V gave up 5 bases and J gave up 3 bases; unmatched junction bases: 5. CDR3 bases: TGTGCCAGCAGTCCCGGGGACAGGGTCTACGAGCAGTACTTC. Amino acid sequence: CASSPGDRVYEQYF.

The J gene is TRBJ2-3, the V gene TRBV6-2 or TRBV6-3, with TRBD1 matching 7 bases. CDR1 MNHEY and CDR2 SVGEGT come from the germline V gene. The CDR3 runs 17 residues. V shed 5 bases, J shed 5 bases, and the junction held 16 bases outside the gene matches. The CDR3 reads CASSPDRVGPPGDTQYF. CDR3 bases: TGTGCCAGCAGTCCCGACAGGGTAGGCCCCCCGGGAGATACGCAGTATTTT.